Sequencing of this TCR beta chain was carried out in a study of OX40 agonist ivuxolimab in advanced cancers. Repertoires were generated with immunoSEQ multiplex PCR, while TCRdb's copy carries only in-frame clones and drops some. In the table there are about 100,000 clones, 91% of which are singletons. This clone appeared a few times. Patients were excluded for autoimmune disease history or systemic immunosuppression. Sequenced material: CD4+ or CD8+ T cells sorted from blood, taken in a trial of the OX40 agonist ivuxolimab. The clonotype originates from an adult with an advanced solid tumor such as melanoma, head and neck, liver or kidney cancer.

The CDR3 DNA reads TGTGCCAGCAGCTTGTCGTTGTCCGGGGAGCTGTTTTTT. Protein sequence: CASSLSLSGELFF. This chain links TRBV11-2 with TRBJ2-2; no firm D call. The CDR3 contains 13 residues. Germline loops: CDR1 SGHAT, CDR2 FQNNGV. Deletions cut 3 bases from V and 6 bases from J, with 8 bases between.